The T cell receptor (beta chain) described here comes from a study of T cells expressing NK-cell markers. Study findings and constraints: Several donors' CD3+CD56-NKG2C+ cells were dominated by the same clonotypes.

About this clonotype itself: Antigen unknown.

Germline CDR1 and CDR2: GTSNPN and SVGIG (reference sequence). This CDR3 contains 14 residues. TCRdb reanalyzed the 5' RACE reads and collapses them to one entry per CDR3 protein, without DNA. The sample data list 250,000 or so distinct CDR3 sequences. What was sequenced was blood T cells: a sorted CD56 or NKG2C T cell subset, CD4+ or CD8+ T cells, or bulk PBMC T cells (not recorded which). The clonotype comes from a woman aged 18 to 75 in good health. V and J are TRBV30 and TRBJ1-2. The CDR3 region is CAWRPRGANYGYTF.